These T cell receptor beta chains were read from a single sample in a study of T cell responses to AZD1222 COVID-19 vaccine. TCRdb's table, derived via immunoSEQ multiplex PCR, lists solely in-frame clones and lacks some. Found here are about 180,000 clones, just over 90% of them singletons; the top ten hold approximately 3%. The sequencing used peripheral blood, collected on day 0 of AZD1222 vaccination. These receptors were collected from an adult in good health. CDR3s include the opening cysteine and the closing phenylalanine or tryptophan. D genes are given only for firm matches. Clone sizes are given selectively: once, few, many, or a class where the clone is expanded.

J	D	length	size	V	DNA	CDR3
TRBJ2-7	TRBD2	11	NA	TRBV20-1	TGCAGTGCCAGGACTAGTTACGAGCAGTACTTC	CSARTSYEQYF
TRBJ2-7	NA	13	NA	TRBV19	TGTGCCAGTAGTGTCGGGGTGGTCTACGAGCAGTACTTC	CASSVGVVYEQYF
TRBJ2-7	NA	15	once	TRBV19	TGTGCCAGTAGTATAGTGAGGGGGGAGAGCTACGAGCAGTACTTC	CASSIVRGESYEQYF
TRBJ2-7	NA	11	NA	TRBV7-9	TGTGCCAGCAGCTTAGGTACCGAGCAGTACTTC	CASSLGTEQYF
TRBJ1-5	NA	15	NA	TRBV6-5	TGTGCCAGCAGTTTGGCCTCACAGCTGAATCAGCCCCAGCATTTT	CASSLASQLNQPQHF
TRBJ1-1	NA	13	NA	TRBV12-3/TRBV12-4	TGTGCCAGCAGTTGGGGGCGAGGCACTGAAGCTTTCTTT	CASSWGRGTEAFF
TRBJ2-1	NA	13	NA	TRBV7-7	TGTGCCAGCAGCCAAGGACAGCTCAATGAGCAGTTCTTC	CASSQGQLNEQFF
TRBJ1-6	NA	15	NA	TRBV20-1	TGCAGTGCTAGTCCTGACGGCCCCAGTAGGTCACCCCTCCACTTT	CSASPDGPSRSPLHF
TRBJ2-2	TRBD2	15	once	TRBV9	TGTGCCAGCAGCCCCGGGGGGGGCAGCACCGGGGAGCTGTTTTTT	CASSPGGGSTGELFF
TRBJ2-3	NA	13	NA	TRBV27	TGTGCCAGCAGTTTAGATACAGGGACTCCTAGGTATTTT	CASSLDTGTPRYF
TRBJ2-7	NA	15	NA	TRBV4-1	TGCGCCAGCAGCCAAACCCCTCCAGGAGCCTACGAGCAGTACTTC	CASSQTPPGAYEQYF
TRBJ2-3	TRBD2	16	NA	TRBV5-4	TGTGCCAGCAGCTTGGGTAGCGGGGGGAGCACAGATACGCAGTATTTT	CASSLGSGGSTDTQYF
TRBJ1-1	NA	14	NA	TRBV4-2	TGTGCCAGCAGCCAATATTCAGGGAACACTGAAGCTTTCTTT	CASSQYSGNTEAFF
TRBJ1-2	NA	13	NA	TRBV10-3	TGTGCCATCAGTACAGATACTAACTATGGCTACACCTTC	CAISTDTNYGYTF
TRBJ1-2	NA	16	NA	TRBV4-1	TGCGCCAGCAGCCAAGATTGGGACGGCTCCACTTATGGCTACACCTTC	CASSQDWDGSTYGYTF
TRBJ1-2	NA	15	few	TRBV5-8	TGTGCCAGCAGCTTGGGGGGCATCGTAGGGTATGGCTACACCTTC	CASSLGGIVGYGYTF
TRBJ2-7	TRBD1	17	NA	TRBV3-1/TRBV3-2	TGTGCCAGCAGCCAATACCCGACAGGGCGAGTCTCCTACGAGCAGTACTTC	CASSQYPTGRVSYEQYF
TRBJ2-7	NA	15	NA	TRBV11-2	TGTGCCAGCAGCTTAGGAGACTTAGCCTCCTACGAGCAGTACTTC	CASSLGDLASYEQYF
TRBJ2-7	TRBD1	14	NA	TRBV2	TGTGCCAGCAGGGCCGGGACAGGGGGTTACGAGCAGTACTTC	CASRAGTGGYEQYF
TRBJ2-1	NA	14	NA	TRBV29-1	TGCAGCGTTGAGCGGGACTTCGCCTACAATGAGCAGTTCTTC	CSVERDFAYNEQFF
TRBJ1-1	NA	13	NA	TRBV6-5	TGTGCCAGTCAAGAGGGTTCGAACACTGAAGCTTTCTTT	CASQEGSNTEAFF
TRBJ2-1	NA	14	NA	TRBV6-6	TGTGCCAGCAAGGTAGCGCTCTCCTACAATGAGCAGTTCTTC	CASKVALSYNEQFF
TRBJ2-5	NA	14	NA	TRBV2	TGTGCCAGCACTCCGGTGGGGGGTCGGAAGACCCAGTACTTC	CASTPVGGRKTQYF
TRBJ1-4	NA	15	NA	TRBV5-5	TGTGCCAGCAGCTTGGATTCCAGATCAGGGGAAAAACTGTTTTTT	CASSLDSRSGEKLFF
TRBJ2-7	NA	19	NA	TRBV27	TGTGCCAGCAGTTTCTCCCCAGATATAAGGGGGGCAAGCTCCTACGAGCAGTACTTC	CASSFSPDIRGASSYEQYF
TRBJ1-1	NA	11	NA	TRBV12-3/TRBV12-4	TGTGCCAGCAGATTGAACACTGAAGCTTTCTTT	CASRLNTEAFF
TRBJ1-2	NA	16	once	TRBV15	TGTGCCACCAGCCCTTCTGGCCATGGGTCCCTATATGGCTACACCTTC	CATSPSGHGSLYGYTF